These 28 T cell receptor beta chains came from one sample sequenced in a study of technical replicates of blood from several donors. Libraries were prepared by immunoSEQ multiplex PCR; TCRdb keeps only in-frame clonotypes and omits some of them. This table holds roughly 100,000 clones, about 95% found once. The specimen sequenced was T cells isolated from PBMCs. Source of these receptors: a human donor in good health.

V is TRBV6-6 and J is TRBJ2-3, with D uncertain. CDR1 and CDR2 (germline): MNHNY, SVGAGI (reference sequence). This CDR3 is 16 amino acids long. V lost 5 bases to trimming and J lost 4 bases, with 19 bases between them. The CDR3 DNA reads TGTGCCAGCAGTACCCCGGCTCCCGCAGGTGCAGATACGCAGTATTTT. Amino acid sequence: CASSTPAPAGADTQYF.

In DNA form, the CDR3 reads TGTGCCAGCAGTTACTTACCCCTAGGACAGGGATATGGCTACACCTTC. Amino acids: CASSYLPLGQGYGYTF. This chain links TRBV6-5 with TRBJ1-2; 8 positions match TRBD1. V gave up 1 base and J gave up 5 bases; unmatched junction bases: 9. This CDR3 spans 16 amino acids. Germline V gene lookup returns CDR1 MNHEY and CDR2 SVGAGI.

The J gene is TRBJ2-1, the V gene TRBV27, with 10 bases aligning to TRBD1. Germline V gene data show CDR1 as MNHEY and CDR2 as SMNVEV (reference sequence). J gave up 8 bases and V 4 bases, and 5 bases lay outside the gene matches. The CDR3 is 14 amino acids. The DNA of the CDR3 is TGTGCCAGCAGTTGGGGACAGGGGACACATGAGCAGTTCTTC. Translation: CASSWGQGTHEQFF.

The CDR3 sequence: CASSLTGTNEKLFF. The DNA for the CDR3 is TGTGCCAGCAGTCTTACAGGAACTAATGAAAAACTGTTTTTT. J is TRBJ1-4 and V is TRBV28, with D possibly TRBD1 on 5 matching bases. Germline CDR1 MDHEN, CDR2 SYDVKM. CDR3 length: 14 amino acids. Trimming stripped 5 bases from V and 1 base from J, with 8 bases between.

This clone appeared a single time. This rearrangement joins TRBV11-3 to TRBJ1-3; 10 positions agree with TRBD1. CDR3 size: 13 residues. Germline V CDR1 and CDR2: SGHNT, YENEEA. J was trimmed by 9 bases and V by 5 bases; bases with no gene match: 4. The CDR3 DNA reads as TGTGCCAGCAGCCTGGGACAGGGGAGCACCATATATTTT. Translated: CASSLGQGSTIYF.

V is TRBV5-6 and J is TRBJ1-4, with a tentative D call TRBD1 (5 bases). The CDR3 is 15 amino acids. The germline CDR1 and CDR2 sequences are SGHDT and YYEEEE. With 2 bases removed from V and 0 bases from J, the gap between germline ends came to 8 bases. This CDR3 is CASSFDRATNEKLFF. The CDR3 bases are TGTGCCAGCAGCTTCGACAGAGCAACTAATGAAAAACTGTTTTTT.

The chain is built from TRBV28 and TRBJ1-2; TRBD1 matches 8 bases. This CDR3 contains 13 residues. Looked up from germline, CDR1 is MDHEN and CDR2 is SYDVKM. The ends lost 7 bases at V and 6 bases at J; junction bases unmatched: 7. The CDR3 sequence is CASITGTGHGYTF. The CDR3 nucleotides read TGTGCCAGCATAACTGGGACAGGACATGGCTACACCTTC.

The chain joins TRBV19 to TRBJ2-6, with 9 bases fitting TRBD1. The CDR3 loop spans 14 amino acids. From germline, CDR1 is LNHDA and CDR2 SQIVND (reference sequence). Trimming cost V 8 bases and J 2 bases; bases outside gene matches: 1. CDR3: CASWDRAGANVLTF. The CDR3 bases are TGTGCCAGTTGGGACAGGGCTGGGGCCAACGTCCTGACTTTC.

The chain couples TRBV19 to TRBJ2-5; D gene unclear. V was clipped by 1 base and J by 5 bases, with 8 bases between them. The CDR3 loop spans 13 amino acids. CDR1 and CDR2 from the germline V gene are LNHDA and SQIVND (reference sequence). DNA for the CDR3: TGTGCCAGTAGTATAGGGCCCCCGGAGACCCAGTACTTC. The encoded protein is CASSIGPPETQYF.

The chain recombines TRBV5-1 with TRBJ1-3, with D possibly matching TRBD1 (6 bases). This CDR3 contains 16 residues. Germline V gives CDR1 SGHRS, CDR2 YFSETQ. Trimming stripped 0 bases from V and 1 base from J, with 11 bases between. For the CDR3, the DNA is TGCGCCAGCAGCTTGGGCGGACAGCATTCTGGAAACACCATATATTTT. Protein sequence: CASSLGGQHSGNTIYF. The whole variable domain, remainder taken from reference TRBV5-1 and TRBJ1-3, is KAGVTQTPRYLIKTRGQQVTLSCSPISGHRSVSWYQQTPGQGLQFLFEYFSETQRNKGNFPGRFSGRQFSNSRSEMNVSTLELGDSALYLCASSLGGQHSGNTIYFGEGSWLTVV.

The chain employs TRBV12-5 and TRBJ2-3; D is unresolved. In germline, CDR1 is LGHNT, CDR2 FRNRAP. The germline V and J ends were trimmed by 6 bases and 6 bases, with 16 bases remaining between them. The CDR3 contains 14 residues. The CDR3 loop is CASGRAAQADTQYF. The CDR3 DNA sequence: TGTGCTAGTGGCCGCGCAGCCCAGGCGGATACGCAGTATTTT.

V usage is TRBV30 and J usage is TRBJ2-2; 8 bases fit TRBD1. The V gene end was trimmed by 3 bases and the J gene end by 6 bases; junction bases not matched to a gene: 3. Germline lookup yields CDR1 GTSNPN and CDR2 SVGIG (reference sequence). The CDR3 is made up of 13 amino acids. The CDR3 region has the DNA TGTGCCTGGAGGGAGACAGGGGCCGGGGAGCTGTTTTTT. Protein: CAWRETGAGELFF.

The V call is TRBV19, the J call TRBJ2-7; D perhaps matches TRBD1 (6 bases). Trimming removed 6 bases from V and 3 bases from J, with 18 bases in between. The CDR3 length is 15 residues. CDR1 and CDR2 from the germline V gene are LNHDA and SQIVND (reference sequence). The CDR3 coding sequence is TGTGCCAGTAGGGGGGCGTATCAGAACAACTACGAGCAGTACTTC. Its translation: CASRGAYQNNYEQYF.

This rearrangement joins TRBV5-6 to TRBJ2-7; no clear D gene. Per germline, CDR1 SGHDT and CDR2 YYEEEE. This CDR3 region has 16 residues. Trimming stripped 3 bases from V and 2 bases from J, with 18 bases between. As DNA, the CDR3 is TGTGCCAGCAGCTCACCGCGTTCGTCCTTCACCTACGAGCAGTACTTC. Translation gives CASSSPRSSFTYEQYF.

The chain employs TRBV23-1 and TRBJ1-1; TRBD1 matches at 8 bases. TRBV23-1 is an ORF; its function is uncertain. The CDR3 extends over 14 amino acids. V was clipped by 4 bases and J by 4 bases; unmatched bases: 5. The CDR3 coding sequence is TGCGCCAGCAGTCCTCAGGGGGCACTCACTGAAGCTTTCTTT. Translation gives CASSPQGALTEAFF.

The V gene is TRBV6-5, the J gene TRBJ1-3; no definite D call. The germline V and J ends were trimmed by 8 bases and 4 bases, with 9 bases remaining between them. CDR1 is MNHEY and CDR2 is SVGAGI in the germline V gene. The length of the CDR3 is 12 residues. This CDR3 reads CASWSSGNTIYF. CDR3 in DNA: TGTGCCAGCTGGAGCTCCGGAAACACCATATATTTT.

The V gene is TRBV6-5, the J gene TRBJ1-6, with D possibly being TRBD1 (5 bases). CDR1 is MNHEY, CDR2 SVGAGI, per germline. This CDR3 is 13 amino acids long. V lost 6 bases, J lost 7 bases, and 10 bases lay in between. CDR3 DNA: TGTGCCAGCAGGGGACTAGGAAATTCACCCCTCCACTTT. It yields the protein CASRGLGNSPLHF.

J is TRBJ2-7 and V is TRBV19; D possibly corresponds to TRBD2 (5 bases). CDR1 is LNHDA, CDR2 SQIVND, per germline (reference sequence). The CDR3 consists of 12 residues. V dropped 7 bases and J dropped 7 bases, with 14 bases sitting between them. CDR3 in DNA: TGTGCCAGTAATGAGGGAGAAGGAGAGCAGTACTTC. Translating it yields CASNEGEGEQYF. Full variable domain (remainder filled in from reference TRBV19 and TRBJ2-7): DGGITQSPKYLFRKEGQNVTLSCEQNLNHDAMYWYRQDPGQGLRLIYYSQIVNDFQKGDIAEGYSVSREKKESFPLTVTSAQKNPTAFYLCASNEGEGEQYFGPGTRLTVT.

The V call is TRBV14, the J call TRBJ2-7; 9 nucleotides agree with TRBD2. This CDR3 has 15 residues. CDR1 and CDR2 from the germline V gene are SGHDN and FVKESK. The junction had 2 bases not matched to a gene; V was cut back by 1 base and J by 1 base. The CDR3 nucleotides are TGTGCCAGCAGCCAAGCCCTAGCGGGGTCCTACGAGCAGTACTTC. It encodes CASSQALAGSYEQYF.

The chain combines TRBV30 with TRBJ1-1, with a weak D call TRBD1 (6 bases). Germline V lookup: CDR1 GTSNPN, CDR2 SVGIG (reference sequence). The CDR3 loop spans 15 amino acids. Trimming pared 5 bases from V and 0 bases from J, leaving 16 bases between. The CDR3 loop is CAWGGSGTMNTEAFF. CDR3 nucleotide sequence: TGTGCCTGGGGGGGATCCGGGACAATGAACACTGAAGCTTTCTTT.

The V gene is TRBV4-2, the J gene TRBJ2-5; no reliable D call. Germline values: CDR1 LGHNA, CDR2 YNFKEQ. CDR3 size: 16 residues. Trimming removed 3 bases at V and 2 bases at J, with 16 bases between. Here the CDR3 reads CASSQGTASEQETQYF. Here the CDR3 DNA reads TGTGCCAGCAGCCAGGGTACAGCTTCCGAACAAGAGACCCAGTACTTC.

J is TRBJ2-1 and V is TRBV7-2; 9 bases match TRBD2. Trimming removed 5 bases from V and 6 bases from J; junction bases left unmatched: 5. The germline CDR1 and CDR2 sequences are SGHTA and FQGNSA. The CDR3 is 14 amino acids. CDR3 nucleotide sequence: TGTGCCAGCAGCGAGCGGGGGGTACTCAATGAGCAGTTCTTC. Its translation: CASSERGVLNEQFF.

The V gene is TRBV4-1, the J gene TRBJ2-3; D not resolved. The CDR3 is 15 residues long. Trimming left V 1 base short and J 1 base short, with 9 bases between. Germline assignment: CDR1 MGHRA and CDR2 YSYEKL. The CDR3 sequence: CASSQGAGGTDTQYF. The CDR3 DNA reads TGCGCCAGCAGCCAAGGCGCTGGAGGCACAGATACGCAGTATTTT.

V usage is TRBV28 and J usage is TRBJ1-3, with TRBD1 matching over 8 bases. V lost 5 bases and J lost 4; bases outside the gene matches: 10. CDR1 is MDHEN, CDR2 SYDVKM, per germline. The CDR3 has 16 residues. CDR3 coding DNA: TGTGCCAGCAGTACCCCAGGGGGCGGTGGCGGAAACACCATATATTTT. Residues: CASSTPGGGGGNTIYF.

The V and J genes are TRBV10-3 and TRBJ1-5, with D perhaps TRBD1 (5 bases). Trimming cost V 3 bases and J 2 bases, with 5 bases left between them. Germline-derived CDR1 and CDR2 are ENHRY and SYGVKD. The CDR3 spans 13 residues. CDR3 amino acids: CAISDRGNQPQHF. The CDR3 DNA reads as TGTGCCATCAGTGACAGGGGCAATCAGCCCCAGCATTTT.

The chain employs TRBV5-4 and TRBJ2-1, with 7 bases lining up with TRBD1. The CDR3 covers 13 residues. Trimming removed 4 bases from V and 4 bases from J; junction bases left unmatched: 2. In germline, CDR1 is SGHNT, CDR2 YYREEE (reference sequence). The CDR3 is CASSPDRYNEQFF. CDR3 nucleotides: TGTGCCAGCAGCCCGGACAGGTACAATGAGCAGTTCTTC.

This chain connects TRBV30 to TRBJ2-7, with TRBD2 identical over 8 bases. The CDR3 runs 13 residues. CDR1 and CDR2 from the germline V gene are GTSNPN and SVGIG (reference sequence). The V and J ends lost 4 bases and 4 bases, in that order; junction bases with no gene match: 6. The CDR3 nucleotides read TGTGCCTGGAAAGCGGGAGATACGTACGAGCAGTACTTC. This codes for CAWKAGDTYEQYF. Filled out from reference TRBV30 and TRBJ2-7, the complete variable domain reads SQTIHQWPATLVQPVGSPLSLECTVEGTSNPNLYWYRQAAGRGLQLLFYSVGIGQISSEVPQNLSASRPQDRQFILSSKKLLLSDSGFYLCAWKAGDTYEQYFGPGTRLTVT.

This clone has only one observation. The chain carries TRBV19 and TRBJ1-5; 8 positions match TRBD1. The V gene's germline CDR1 is LNHDA and CDR2 SQIVND (reference sequence). The V segment lost 4 bases and the J segment 3 bases; nucleotides outside the gene matches: 5. This CDR3 contains 15 residues. CDR3 coding DNA: TGTGCCAGTAGTACCGGACAGGGTAACAATCAGCCCCAGCATTTT. It is translated as CASSTGQGNNQPQHF.